These T cell receptor beta chains were read from a single sample in a study of cytomegalovirus exposure and HLA in healthy donors. Assay: immunoSEQ multiplex PCR; the TCRdb copy retains only in-frame clones and omits some. This sample carries 150,000 to 200,000 clones, roughly four fifths of them seen once, and the ten largest clones take about 11%. Sequencing was performed on PBMCs. These receptors were obtained from a middle-aged man in good health and CMV-seropositive. The CDR3 runs from the conserved cysteine through the conserved F or W. The D gene is left open where the match is weak. Rows may omit the clone size; those that give it use once, few, many or a size class.

clone_size: -; d_call: -; j_call: TRBJ1-2; v_call: TRBV9; cdr3_nt: TGTGCCAGCAGCGCAGGCCAGGGAGGATCCTATGGCTACACCTTC; cdr3_aa: CASSAGQGGSYGYTF
clone_size: -; d_call: -; j_call: TRBJ2-6; v_call: TRBV19; cdr3_nt: TGTGCCAGTAGAGTAACGCGAGCTGGGGCCAACGTCCTGACTTTC; cdr3_aa: CASRVTRAGANVLTF
clone_size: few; d_call: TRBD2; j_call: TRBJ2-7; v_call: TRBV7-3; cdr3_nt: TGTGCCAGCACAGCGGGAGACAGACAATCCTACGAGCAGTACTTC; cdr3_aa: CASTAGDRQSYEQYF
clone_size: -; d_call: -; j_call: TRBJ2-7; v_call: TRBV5-1; cdr3_nt: TGCGCCAGCAGCTTGTACTATTCCCACGAGCAGTACTTC; cdr3_aa: CASSLYYSHEQYF
clone_size: -; d_call: -; j_call: TRBJ1-1; v_call: TRBV5-1; cdr3_nt: TGCGCCAGCAGCTTGCGGGGGGTTAGCACTGAAGCTTTCTTT; cdr3_aa: CASSLRGVSTEAFF
clone_size: -; d_call: TRBD2; j_call: TRBJ2-1; v_call: TRBV6-6; cdr3_nt: TGTGCCAGCACGACTAGCGGGAGGTACAATGAGCAGTTCTTC; cdr3_aa: CASTTSGRYNEQFF
clone_size: -; d_call: TRBD1; j_call: TRBJ2-2; v_call: TRBV27; cdr3_nt: TGTGCCAGCAGTCCTTTCGGTCGGCAGGGGGCGGGCACCGGGGAGCTGTTTTTT; cdr3_aa: CASSPFGRQGAGTGELFF
clone_size: -; d_call: TRBD1; j_call: TRBJ1-3; v_call: TRBV4-2; cdr3_nt: TGTGCCAGCAGCCAAGATCTTTGGCAGGGGGCTGGAAACACCATATATTTT; cdr3_aa: CASSQDLWQGAGNTIYF
clone_size: -; d_call: -; j_call: TRBJ1-5; v_call: TRBV28; cdr3_nt: TGTGCCAGCAGTCTAGCAGGGGTCCCGGATCAGCCCCAGCATTTT; cdr3_aa: CASSLAGVPDQPQHF
clone_size: -; d_call: -; j_call: TRBJ1-2; v_call: TRBV4-1; cdr3_nt: TGCGCCAGCAGCCCATCCCCCGGGAGACTAGACTATGGCTACACCTTC; cdr3_aa: CASSPSPGRLDYGYTF
clone_size: -; d_call: -; j_call: TRBJ1-1; v_call: TRBV5-1; cdr3_nt: TGCGCCAGCAGCTTGGATCCGGGGTTGGGCACTGAAGCTTTCTTT; cdr3_aa: CASSLDPGLGTEAFF
clone_size: -; d_call: -; j_call: TRBJ2-5; v_call: TRBV25-1; cdr3_nt: TGTGCCAGCAGTGAATATGCCCTGCGGCAAGAGACCCAGTACTTC; cdr3_aa: CASSEYALRQETQYF
clone_size: -; d_call: TRBD1; j_call: TRBJ1-1; v_call: TRBV2; cdr3_nt: TGTGCCAGCAGGACACTAAAAACAGGGGACACTGAAGCTTTCTTT; cdr3_aa: CASRTLKTGDTEAFF
clone_size: -; d_call: -; j_call: TRBJ1-1; v_call: TRBV7-9; cdr3_nt: TGTTCCAGCAGCTTAGCCGTGAACACTGAAGCTTTCTTT; cdr3_aa: CSSSLAVNTEAFF
clone_size: -; d_call: -; j_call: TRBJ2-2; v_call: TRBV7-3; cdr3_nt: TGTGCCAGCAGCTTAAGGGGGAGGACTGTATCCGGGGAGCTGTTTTTT; cdr3_aa: CASSLRGRTVSGELFF
clone_size: -; d_call: -; j_call: TRBJ2-3; v_call: TRBV19; cdr3_nt: TGTGCCAGTAGTATATTAGGCAGGGTCAGCACAGATACGCAGTATTTT; cdr3_aa: CASSILGRVSTDTQYF
clone_size: -; d_call: -; j_call: TRBJ1-5; v_call: TRBV2; cdr3_nt: TGTGCCAGCAGTGGGGGTCTAGACAGCGCCTTGCCGTGGGACAATCAGCCCCAGCATTTT; cdr3_aa: CASSGGLDSALPWDNQPQHF
clone_size: -; d_call: -; j_call: TRBJ1-5; v_call: TRBV27; cdr3_nt: TGTGCCAGCAGTTTATTTTTAGCAGGGAATCAGCCTCAGCATTTT; cdr3_aa: CASSLFLAGNQPQHF